Below are 21 T cell receptor beta chains sequenced from a single sample in a study of cytomegalovirus exposure and HLA in healthy donors. TCRdb's copy holds only in-frame clones and misses some; the assay was immunoSEQ multiplex PCR. The table has about 360,000 clones, approximately 90% seen once. The sample taken for sequencing was PBMCs. These receptors all come from a woman aged 18-30 years in good health and CMV-seronegative.

Here the CDR3 DNA reads TGTGCCAGCAGCAGGACTAGCGGGAGGGAGACCCAGTACTTC. This gives the protein CASSRTSGRETQYF. V and J are TRBV7-2 and TRBJ2-5, with 14 bases fitting TRBD2. The length of the CDR3 is 14 residues. CDR1 is SGHTA and CDR2 is FQGNSA in the germline V gene. The trim removed 5 bases at V and 5 bases at J, leaving 1 base unmatched.

The genes are TRBV5-1 and TRBJ1-1, with D perhaps matching TRBD1 (6 bases). V gave up 1 base and J gave up 0 bases, with 13 bases separating them. Germline V gene sequence: CDR1 SGHRS, CDR2 YFSETQ. The CDR3 is 16 amino acids. The CDR3 loop is CASSLRTEEMNTEAFF. DNA of the CDR3: TGCGCCAGCAGCTTGAGGACAGAAGAGATGAACACTGAAGCTTTCTTT.

This chain joins TRBV29-1 and TRBJ1-4; a possible D gene is TRBD1 (5 bases). Deletions cut 0 bases from V and 8 bases from J, with 10 bases between. The germline V gene encodes CDR1 SQVTM and CDR2 ANQGSEA. This CDR3 has 13 residues. The CDR3 region is CSVEDGTTEKLFF. CDR3 nucleotides: TGCAGCGTTGAAGATGGGACTACGGAAAAACTGTTTTTT.

The rearrangement uses TRBV10-1 and TRBJ2-7; 9 bases fit TRBD1. Unmatched junction bases numbered 19, after V lost 6 bases and J lost 7 bases. CDR1 and CDR2 (germline): WNHNN, SYGVQD (reference sequence). The CDR3 length is 17 residues. DNA for the CDR3: TGCGCCAGCAGACTCGAGCAGGGGGGACAGGGTATTATAGAGCAGTACTTC. Encoded protein: CASRLEQGGQGIIEQYF.

The CDR3 region is CASSEDRATGELFF. DNA for the CDR3: TGTGCCAGCAGTGAAGACAGGGCCACCGGGGAGCTGTTTTTT. The J gene is TRBJ2-2, the V gene TRBV2, with a possible D match to TRBD1 (6 bases). The germline gives CDR1 SNHLY, CDR2 FYNNEI. V lost 1 base and J lost 4, with 7 bases in between. This CDR3 spans 14 amino acids.

This chain connects TRBV6-4 to TRBJ2-1, with 10 nucleotides matching TRBD2. This CDR3 is 15 amino acids long. CDR1 and CDR2 from the germline V gene are MRHNA and SNTAGT. J lost 8 bases, V lost 2 bases, and 6 bases had no gene match. CDR3 loop: CASSDKSGGGDEQFF. The CDR3 region has the DNA TGTGCCAGCAGTGACAAGAGCGGGGGGGGTGATGAGCAGTTCTTC.

This clone has just a few counts. The chain has TRBV6-1 and TRBJ1-2; TRBD1 is a possible D gene (5 bases). The CDR3 is 15 amino acids. CDR1 and CDR2 (germline): MNHNS, SASEGT. The V gene lost 6 bases and the J gene lost 6 bases, with 20 bases spanning the gap. The DNA of the CDR3 is TGTGCCAGCAGAAGCGGGACGGCCTTTTTCGATGGCTACACCTTC. Amino acids: CASRSGTAFFDGYTF.

The CDR3 DNA is TGTGCCAGTAGTATCGGACAGGGGGCCTGGGAGACCCAGTACTTC. Translation: CASSIGQGAWETQYF. The chain couples TRBV19 to TRBJ2-5, with 11 bases fitting TRBD1. After removal of 3 bases from V and 5 bases from J, the junction contained 5 bases not matched to a gene. This CDR3 has 15 amino acids. CDR1 and CDR2 (germline): LNHDA, SQIVND (reference sequence).

This chain joins TRBV6-6 and TRBJ1-2; D ambiguous. Germline V CDR1 and CDR2: MNHNY, SVGAGI (reference sequence). V lost 8 bases, J lost 5 bases, and 9 bases lay in between. The CDR3 length is 11 residues. The CDR3 nucleotides are TGTGCCAGCGGTCTAGGTTATGGCTACACCTTC. It codes for CASGLGYGYTF.

The chain has TRBV4-1 and TRBJ2-7; 12 bases match TRBD2. The CDR3 runs to 16 residues. Looked up from germline, CDR1 is MGHRA and CDR2 is YSYEKL. V gave up 4 bases and J gave up 2 bases; unmatched junction bases: 6. The CDR3 region is CASSRGLAGLTYEQYF. In DNA, the CDR3 is TGCGCCAGCAGCCGAGGACTAGCGGGGCTCACCTACGAGCAGTACTTC.

The chain recombines TRBV29-1 with TRBJ2-2; the match to TRBD2 covers 8 bases. The CDR3 covers 15 residues. Trimming at V came to 7 bases and at J to 5 bases, leaving 12 bases not matched to a gene. Germline CDR1 is SQVTM and CDR2 is ANQGSEA. CDR3 protein: CSAQRGLGSTGELFF. In DNA, the CDR3 is TGCAGCGCCCAAAGGGGACTAGGTTCAACCGGGGAGCTGTTTTTT.

The CDR3 coding sequence is TGCAGCACTGTCACCGGGAGGACCAATGAGCAGTTCTTC. The encoded protein is CSTVTGRTNEQFF. This chain uses TRBV29-1 with TRBJ2-1; 7 bases align to TRBD2. CDR3 length: 13 residues. J gave up 6 bases and V 8 bases, and 10 bases lay outside the gene matches. Per germline, CDR1 SQVTM and CDR2 ANQGSEA.

V usage is TRBV29-1 and J usage is TRBJ1-3, with D possibly being TRBD1 (6 bases). Germline assignment: CDR1 SQVTM and CDR2 ANQGSEA. The CDR3 runs 14 residues. V was shortened by 4 bases and J by 3 bases, with 13 bases between the two germline ends. The CDR3, as DNA: TGCAGCGTTGCCTTTGCAGGGGTTGGAAACACCATATATTTT. Residues: CSVAFAGVGNTIYF.

The chain recombines TRBV5-1 with TRBJ2-5, with 7 bases lining up with TRBD2. After removal of 5 bases from V and 3 bases from J, the junction contained 13 bases not matched to a gene. CDR1 is SGHRS and CDR2 is YFSETQ in the germline V gene. This CDR3 has 16 residues. In nucleotides, the CDR3 is TGCGCCAGCAGAGTTCCCCTGGCTAGCGGAAAAGAGACCCAGTACTTC. Translated, it gives CASRVPLASGKETQYF.

This clone was detected a few times. This chain links TRBV2 with TRBJ1-2, with no clear D. The CDR3 extends over 16 amino acids. The germline V and J ends were trimmed by 2 bases and 4 bases, with 17 bases remaining between them. Germline V lookup: CDR1 SNHLY, CDR2 FYNNEI. The CDR3 nucleotides are TGTGCCAGCAGTGAAACTAGTGACAAGGAAACCTATGGCTACACCTTC. Amino acids: CASSETSDKETYGYTF.

The table lists this clone with a few counts. This chain links TRBV10-1 with TRBJ2-7; TRBD2 matches 8 bases. Germline CDR1 reads WNHNN; CDR2 reads SYGVQD (reference sequence). With V trimmed by 2 bases and J by 2 bases, 8 bases remained unmatched. The CDR3 has 16 amino acids. The CDR3 sequence is CASSETRTSFPYEQYF. In DNA form, the CDR3 reads TGCGCCAGCAGTGAGACCCGGACTAGCTTTCCCTACGAGCAGTACTTC.

This clone was seen a handful of times. The chain uses TRBV5-4 and TRBJ1-5; perhaps TRBD1 as D (6 bases). Germline loops: CDR1 SGHNT, CDR2 YYREEE (reference sequence). The V gene lost 4 bases and the J gene lost 7 bases, with 12 bases spanning the gap. This CDR3 region has 13 residues. CDR3 region: CASSPQGGQPQHF. In nucleotides, the CDR3 is TGTGCCAGCAGCCCACAGGGAGGGCAGCCCCAGCATTTT.

This clone turned up a few times. This sequence joins TRBV5-1 and TRBJ2-7; D may be TRBD2 (6 bases). CDR3 length: 13 residues. From germline, CDR1 is SGHRS and CDR2 YFSETQ. Trimming took 0 bases from V and 7 from J, leaving 11 bases between them. CDR3 region: CASSLEGRWEQYF. The CDR3 DNA follows: TGCGCCAGCAGCTTGGAAGGGAGGTGGGAGCAGTACTTC.

This clone was seen only once. The gene calls are TRBV15 and TRBJ2-7, with D uncertain. V was cut by 0 bases and J by 2 bases, with 17 bases left in between. The CDR3 consists of 17 residues. CDR1 LNHNV and CDR2 YYDKDF come from the germline V gene (reference sequence). The CDR3 DNA reads TGTGCCACCAGCAGAGATCGGTTTGAGCCCCTCCCCTACGAGCAGTACTTC. It translates to CATSRDRFEPLPYEQYF. The full variable domain, rest sourced from reference TRBV15 and TRBJ2-7, is DAMVIQNPRYQVTQFGKPVTLSCSQTLNHNVMYWYQQKSSQAPKLLFHYYDKDFNNEADTPDNFQSRRPNTSFCFLDIRSPGLGDTAMYLCATSRDRFEPLPYEQYFGPGTRLTVT.

The V and J genes are TRBV6-5 and TRBJ2-6; 7 nucleotides agree with TRBD1. The germline V gene encodes CDR1 MNHEY and CDR2 SVGAGI. The CDR3 length is 15 residues. V shed 6 bases, J shed 0 bases, and the junction held 2 bases outside the gene matches. The CDR3 DNA follows: TGTGCCAGCAGGGGGACAGCCTCTGGGGCCAACGTCCTGACTTTC. Translation: CASRGTASGANVLTF.

The chain recombines TRBV2 with TRBJ2-7, with 10 bases aligning to TRBD1. The CDR3 length is 15 residues. CDR1 SNHLY and CDR2 FYNNEI come from the germline V gene. The trim removed 6 bases at V and 1 base at J, leaving 6 bases unmatched. The CDR3 nucleotides read TGTGCCAGCAGGGAGGGACAGGGGCTGTCCTACGAGCAGTACTTC. Translated, it gives CASREGQGLSYEQYF.